Sequencing of this TCR beta chain was carried out in a study of T cells in Graves' hyperthyroidism and ophthalmopathy. The PBMCs studied were ones that came from 10 ml fresh peripheral blood. Regions amplified from RNA transcripts were the TCR beta CDR3 regions. HTBI primers drove first-round RT-PCR of the TCR CDR3. From the multiplex PCR reads, TCRdb called clonotypes with MiXCR, one entry per CDR3 protein. The table records under 350,000 distinct CDR3 sequences, around 20% of them present only once. There are many counts of this clonotype. Its antigen is unidentified. The CDR3 covers 13 residues. Germline V gene sequence: CDR1 MNHNS, CDR2 SASEGT. Deletions cut 3 bases from V and 4 bases from J, with 9 bases between. Regarding the study as a whole: Most thyroid clonotypes expanded above 0.001 were also detected in blood. A model of 13 V-J pairs discriminated ophthalmopathy from stable hyperthyroidism.

The sample comprised blood. The sequence was obtained from a woman between 50 and 59 years old with Graves' hyperthyroidism. The chain couples TRBV6-1 to TRBJ1-1; D is unresolved. DNA of the CDR3: TGTGCCAGCAGTGACACTATTGGCACTGAAGCTTTCTTT. This sequence encodes CASSDTIGTEAFF.